What follows is one T cell receptor (beta chain) and its context. Its antigen is unidentified. V was shortened by 8 bases and J by 4 bases, with 12 bases between the two germline ends. The CDR3 contains 13 residues. The V gene's germline CDR1 is SNHLY and CDR2 FYNNEI. The data were taken from a study of vaccination effects on CD4 cells after COVID-19. Profiled with immunoSEQ multiplex PCR; TCRdb holds only in-frame clones, not every one. The profile shows tens of thousands of clones, 70% to 75% of them singletons. Upon completion of around eleven days in culture, CD4+ T cells were isolated. Two-dose BNT162b2 or mRNA-1273 vaccination was given to participants. Testing of the vaccine recipients showed negative nucleocapsid antibodies and no prior SARS-CoV-2 infection.

The sequences come from CD4+ T cells from PBMCs cultured without peptide, collected after COVID-19 vaccination. The J gene is TRBJ1-3, the V gene TRBV2; D gene uncertain. The clonotype comes from a human donor who received a COVID-19 vaccine. Here the CDR3 reads CASFRFSGNTIYF. The CDR3 nucleotides are TGTGCCAGCTTCCGGTTTTCAGGAAACACCATATATTTT. The full variable domain, in which reference TRBV2 and TRBJ1-3 provide the parts outside the CDR3, is EPEVTQTPSHQVTQMGQEVILRCVPISNHLYFYWYRQILGQKVEFLVSFYNNEISEKSEIFDDQFSVERPDGSNFTLKIRSTKLEDSAMYFCASFRFSGNTIYFGEGSWLTVV.